The 23 T cell receptor beta chains reported below all come from one sample, sequenced in a study of regulatory T cells in long-lasting Graves disease (dated by TCRdb to the early 2020s). Preparation of the library involved multiplex PCR. Sequencing used an Illumina HiSeq 4000. iRepertoire HTBI primers and Arm-PCR amplification of CDR3 regions were used to construct TCR beta libraries. Through fastp at Q25 and MiXCR, TCRdb rebuilt clones from the public reads, retaining in-frame beta chains. Every CDR3 protein is listed once, alongside the most common genes and DNA of its rows. In this sample the table shows approximately 350,000 distinct CDR3 sequences, about 23% of which occur a single time. The ten largest clones represent around a quarter of the sample. The time point label corresponds to: persistent/refractory GD, antithyroid drugs over 5 years with positive TRAb. RNA was extracted from PBMCs in TRIzol for both TCR sequencing and RNA sequencing.

The input for sequencing was peripheral blood mononuclear cells (PBMCs), taken when the disease was refractory, from a patient treated with antithyroid drugs. These receptors were taken from a woman between 40 and 50 years old with Graves disease. Donor details come from another sample of the same person, matched by shared clones.

This clonotype was recorded at least ten times. The V call is TRBV28, the J call TRBJ2-7; TRBD2 matches 7 bases. After removal of 6 bases from V and 3 bases from J, the junction contained 14 bases not matched to a gene. Germline values: CDR1 MDHEN, CDR2 SYDVKM. The CDR3 spans 16 residues. CDR3 region: CASSRGRGLKVYEQYF. DNA for the CDR3: TGTGCCAGCAGCCGTGGGAGGGGCTTGAAGGTCTACGAGCAGTACTTC.

This clonotype was counted at least ten times. This chain links TRBV2 with TRBJ2-5, with D uncertain. In germline, CDR1 is SNHLY, CDR2 FYNNEI. There are 13 residues in the CDR3. V was shortened by 8 bases and J by 11 bases, with 21 bases between the two germline ends. This chain's CDR3 is CASQVSMTSLQYF. DNA for the CDR3: TGTGCCAGCCAAGTGAGCATGACAAGCCTACAGTACTTC.

Many counts were recorded for this clonotype. The chain joins TRBV10-3 to TRBJ1-2, with 9 bases that match TRBD1. V was pared by 6 bases and J by 2 bases, with 4 bases of the junction left unmatched. Germline V lookup: CDR1 ENHRY, CDR2 SYGVKD. The CDR3 runs 14 residues. The CDR3 coding sequence is TGTGCCATCAGCAAGACAGGGGGAAACTATGGCTACACCTTC. Translating it yields CAISKTGGNYGYTF.

As regards this clonotype: An end of the junction differs from the germline gene, which may be a read error. The V and J genes are TRBV5-8 and TRBJ2-7; the D is unclear. This CDR3 has 15 residues. CDR1 and CDR2 from the germline V gene are SGHTS and YDEGEE. For the CDR3, the DNA is TGTGTCAGCAGCTTGGAATGGGGTTTCGCCTACGAGCAGTACTTC. Its protein is CVSSLEWGFAYEQYF. Using reference TRBV5-8 and TRBJ2-7 for the parts outside the CDR3, the full variable domain is EAGVTQSPTHLIKTRGQQATLRCSPISGHTSVYWYQQALGLGLQFLLWYDEGEERNRGNFPPRFSGRQFPNYSSELNVNALELEDSALYLCVSSLEWGFAYEQYFGPGTRLTVT.

The chain links TRBV5-6 to TRBJ2-7; TRBD1 is a possible D gene (6 bases). CDR3 length: 15 residues. Germline V gene data show CDR1 as SGHDT and CDR2 as YYEEEE. V lost 1 base and J lost 3, with 14 bases in between. This CDR3 reads CASSLQGHGFYEQYF. The DNA for the CDR3 is TGTGCCAGCAGCTTGCAGGGACACGGTTTCTACGAGCAGTACTTC.

This clonotype has ten or more counts. The genes are TRBV7-9 and TRBJ2-5; the D is unclear. V shed 2 bases and J shed 2 bases, with 9 bases lying between them. The CDR3 covers 14 residues. From germline, CDR1 is SEHNR and CDR2 FQNEAQ (reference sequence). As DNA, the CDR3 is TGTGCCAGCAGCTTAATGGCGGCTCAAGAGACCCAGTACTTC. Protein: CASSLMAAQETQYF.

This clonotype was seen repeatedly, ten times or more. The chain combines TRBV28 with TRBJ1-5, with D perhaps TRBD1 (6 bases). Trimming pared 11 bases from V and 5 bases from J, leaving 22 bases between. Germline V gene lookup returns CDR1 MDHEN and CDR2 SYDVKM. CDR3 length equals 15 residues. Here the CDR3 DNA reads TGTGCCCGCCCTAGGGGGGAAAGTTTCGATCAGCCCCAGCATTTT. It specifies CARPRGESFDQPQHF.

The chain is built from TRBV27 and TRBJ2-2, with a possible D match to TRBD2 (6 bases). V lost 5 bases and J lost 2, with 15 bases in between. CDR1 and CDR2 (germline): MNHEY, SMNVEV (reference sequence). The CDR3 is made up of 16 amino acids. CDR3 nucleotide sequence: TGTGCCAGCAGTCCGATCGGACTAATCAACACCGGGGAGCTGTTTTTT. Its protein is CASSPIGLINTGELFF.

This clonotype has a count of ten or more. V and J are TRBV28 and TRBJ1-2; D uncertain. The CDR3 has 11 residues. The germline V gene has CDR1 MDHEN and CDR2 SYDVKM. Trimming cost V 8 bases and J 9 bases, with 13 bases left between them. CDR3 loop: CASLFQFSYTF. CDR3 sequence (DNA): TGTGCCAGCCTGTTTCAGTTTAGCTACACCTTC.

There are many counts of this clonotype. The chain employs TRBV28 and TRBJ2-5; no definite D call. This CDR3 has 15 residues. V lost 5 bases, J lost 1 base, and 14 bases lay in between. Per the germline V gene, CDR1 is MDHEN and CDR2 is SYDVKM. CDR3 protein: CASSQTLGIQETQYF. CDR3 nucleotides: TGTGCCAGCAGTCAAACCTTGGGGATCCAAGAGACCCAGTACTTC.

As for this clonotype: This may be a read error: a much more frequent sequence differs by one nucleotide. In this CDR3 the conserved last residue, phenylalanine or tryptophan, is missing, so a read error is likely. The genes are TRBV6-2 or TRBV6-3 and TRBJ1-1; 7 nucleotides align to TRBD1. V lost 2 bases to trimming and J lost 1 base; unmatched junction nucleotides: 4. This CDR3 region has 15 residues. Per germline, CDR1 MNHEY and CDR2 SVGEGT. This CDR3 reads CASSYTPGGNTEAFY. CDR3 DNA: TGTGCCAGCAGTTACACCCCAGGGGGGAACACTGAAGCTTTCTAT.

There are many counts of this clonotype. The chain is built from TRBV12-3 or TRBV12-4 and TRBJ2-6; 15 bases align to TRBD2. With V trimmed by 6 bases and J by 0 bases, 3 bases remained unmatched. The CDR3 spans 18 residues. This CDR3 is CASRKGLAGGSGANVLTF. The CDR3 bases are TGTGCCAGCAGGAAGGGACTAGCGGGAGGCTCTGGGGCCAACGTCCTGACTTTC.

This clonotype was seen only once. A much bigger clone sits one base away, suggesting this may be a read error. The V gene is TRBV28, the J gene TRBJ1-1; D is perhaps TRBD1 (6 bases). Germline CDR1 MDHEN, CDR2 SYDVKM. The CDR3 consists of 17 residues. CDR3 coding DNA: TGTGCCAGCAGTCTAAAAACAGGGCGGAAAAGAGACACTGAAGCTTCCTTT. Translated, it gives CASSLKTGRKRDTEASF.

On this clonotype: A read error may explain this, as a much larger clone is one base away. This rearrangement joins TRBV28 to TRBJ1-2; D gene unclear. Between the trimmed V and J ends, which lost 6 bases and 6 bases, there was a span of 11 bases. Per the germline V gene, CDR1 is MDHEN and CDR2 is SYDVKM. The CDR3 loop spans 12 amino acids. The CDR3 loop is CASSRFGHGYTF. In nucleotides, the CDR3 is TGTGCCAGCAGCCGCTTCGGCCATGGCTACACCTTC.

The chain links TRBV29-1 to TRBJ2-2, with TRBD2 as a possible D gene (6 bases). V gave up 4 bases and J gave up 1 base, with 7 bases separating them. The CDR3 is made up of 13 amino acids. Germline assignment: CDR1 SQVTM and CDR2 ANQGSEA. CDR3 nucleotide sequence: TGCAGCGTTGGGAGGGTGAACACCGGGGAGCTGTTTTTT. Translating gives CSVGRVNTGELFF.

V is TRBV10-3 and J is TRBJ2-1; D call uncertain. CDR1 is ENHRY and CDR2 is SYGVKD in the germline V gene. The CDR3 contains 15 residues. The ends were cut back, 3 bases at V and 7 bases at J, with 16 bases in the middle. CDR3 coding DNA: TGTGCCATCAGTGACTCCTTCTCGGCGGTGAATGAGCAGTTCTTC. It encodes CAISDSFSAVNEQFF.

This clonotype was seen repeatedly, ten times or more. The chain joins TRBV28 to TRBJ1-6, with no clear D. There are 12 residues in the CDR3. V dropped 6 bases and J dropped 8 bases, with 8 bases sitting between them. The germline V gene encodes CDR1 MDHEN and CDR2 SYDVKM. The CDR3 here is CASRSGDSPLHF. As DNA, the CDR3 is TGTGCCAGCAGATCTGGGGATTCACCCCTCCACTTT.

This clonotype was counted many times. This sequence joins TRBV6-1 and TRBJ1-5, with D perhaps matching TRBD1 (5 bases). CDR3 length: 17 residues. The germline CDR1 and CDR2 sequences are MNHNS and SASEGT. V lost 6 bases and J lost 0, with 18 bases in between. Written as DNA, the CDR3 is TGTGCCAGCAGACGGGACGTGGGACCTTATAGCAATCAGCCCCAGCATTTT. Its protein product is CASRRDVGPYSNQPQHF.

This clonotype was recorded a few times. The gene calls are TRBV7-3 and TRBJ2-2; 8 bases match TRBD1. CDR1 SGHTA and CDR2 FQGTGA come from the germline V gene. V lost 5 bases and J lost 4; bases outside the gene matches: 12. The CDR3 sequence is 17 residues long. The CDR3, as DNA: TGTGCCAGCAGCCTCATCGGGGGACAGGTGACCACCGGGGAGCTGTTTTTT. Its translation is CASSLIGGQVTTGELFF.

V is TRBV2 and J is TRBJ1-1; D is undetermined. This CDR3 is 14 amino acids long. The ends were cut back, 3 bases at V and 0 bases at J, with 8 bases in the middle. Germline V gene data show CDR1 as SNHLY and CDR2 as FYNNEI. In DNA form, the CDR3 reads TGTGCCAGCAGTGATTTGGGTGTGAACACTGAAGCTTTCTTT. Translated, it gives CASSDLGVNTEAFF.

This clonotype was recorded a few times. CDR3 amino acids: CASAGRGLTGELFF. The DNA for the CDR3 is TGTGCCAGCGCGGGCAGGGGACTCACCGGGGAGCTGTTTTTT. The chain employs TRBV6-1 and TRBJ2-2, with D tentatively TRBD1 or TRBD2 (6 bases each). The CDR3 length is 14 residues. CDR1 and CDR2 (germline): MNHNS, SASEGT. V dropped 8 bases and J dropped 4 bases, with 14 bases sitting between them.

The chain is built from TRBV5-6 and TRBJ1-5; unclear D gene. CDR1 SGHDT and CDR2 YYEEEE come from the germline V gene. V shed 4 bases and J shed 3 bases, with 17 bases lying between them. This CDR3 is 16 amino acids long. CDR3: CASSLQIQTNNQPQHF. DNA for the CDR3: TGTGCCAGCAGCCTACAGATTCAAACAAACAATCAGCCCCAGCATTTT.

The chain combines TRBV7-8 with TRBJ2-5, with TRBD2 identical over 9 bases. The CDR3 is made up of 14 amino acids. Germline V CDR1 and CDR2: SGHVS, FQNEAQ. V was clipped by 5 bases and J by 3 bases; unmatched bases: 4. The CDR3 sequence is CASSTRLAEETQYF. In DNA, the CDR3 is TGTGCCAGCAGCACCAGACTAGCGGAAGAGACCCAGTACTTC.